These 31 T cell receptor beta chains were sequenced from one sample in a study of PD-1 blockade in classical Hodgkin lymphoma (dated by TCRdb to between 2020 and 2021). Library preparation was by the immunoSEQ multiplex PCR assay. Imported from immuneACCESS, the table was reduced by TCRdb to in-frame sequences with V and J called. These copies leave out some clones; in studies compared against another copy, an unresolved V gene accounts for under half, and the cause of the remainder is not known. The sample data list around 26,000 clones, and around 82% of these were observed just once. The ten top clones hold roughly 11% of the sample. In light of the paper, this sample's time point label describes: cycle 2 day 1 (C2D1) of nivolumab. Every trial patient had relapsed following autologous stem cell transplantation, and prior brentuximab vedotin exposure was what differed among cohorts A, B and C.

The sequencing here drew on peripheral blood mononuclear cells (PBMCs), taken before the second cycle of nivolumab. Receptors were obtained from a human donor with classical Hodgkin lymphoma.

CDR3 sequence reads: CASSHLPGRRQETQYF. The CDR3 DNA follows: TGTGCCAGCAGCCACCTCCCGGGACGAAGACAAGAGACCCAGTACTTC. The chain carries TRBV14 and TRBJ2-5; D possibly uses TRBD1 or TRBD2 (5 bases each). Deletions cut 3 bases from V and 2 bases from J, with 16 bases between. Germline loops: CDR1 SGHDN, CDR2 FVKESK. CDR3 size: 16 residues.

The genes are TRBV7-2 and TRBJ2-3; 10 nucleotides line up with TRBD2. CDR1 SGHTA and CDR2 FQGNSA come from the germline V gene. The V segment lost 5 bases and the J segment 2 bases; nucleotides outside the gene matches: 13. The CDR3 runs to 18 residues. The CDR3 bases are TGTGCCAGCAGCATCGGAGGAGTTCTAGCGGGGGTCACAGATACGCAGTATTTT. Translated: CASSIGGVLAGVTDTQYF.

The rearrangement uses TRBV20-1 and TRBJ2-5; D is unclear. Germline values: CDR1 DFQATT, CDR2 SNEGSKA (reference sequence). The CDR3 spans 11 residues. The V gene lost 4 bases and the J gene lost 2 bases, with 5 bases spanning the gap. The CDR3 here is CSAMGQETQYF. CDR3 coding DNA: TGCAGTGCTATGGGACAAGAGACCCAGTACTTC.

The CDR3, as DNA: TGTGCCAGCAGTCTATCGGCCCCCGAAGCTTTCTTT. Translating it yields CASSLSAPEAFF. This chain uses TRBV2 with TRBJ1-1; unclear D gene. CDR1 is SNHLY and CDR2 is FYNNEI in the germline V gene. V gave up 5 bases and J gave up 8 bases, with 12 bases separating them. The CDR3 totals 12 residues.

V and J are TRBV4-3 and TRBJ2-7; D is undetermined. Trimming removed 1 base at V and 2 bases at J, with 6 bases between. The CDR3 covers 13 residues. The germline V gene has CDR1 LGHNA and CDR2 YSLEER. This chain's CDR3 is CASSQGSTYEQYF. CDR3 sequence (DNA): TGCGCCAGCAGCCAAGGCTCAACCTACGAGCAGTACTTC.

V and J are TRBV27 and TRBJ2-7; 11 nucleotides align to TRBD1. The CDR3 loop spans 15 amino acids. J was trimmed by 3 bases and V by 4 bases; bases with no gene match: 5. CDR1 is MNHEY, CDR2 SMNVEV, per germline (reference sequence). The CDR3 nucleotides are TGTGCCAGCAGTTCCGGACAGGGGGCGTTCTACGAGCAGTACTTC. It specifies CASSSGQGAFYEQYF.

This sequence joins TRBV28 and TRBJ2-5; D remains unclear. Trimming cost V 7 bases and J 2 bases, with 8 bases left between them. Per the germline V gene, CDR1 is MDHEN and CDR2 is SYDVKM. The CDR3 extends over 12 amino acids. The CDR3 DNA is TGTGCCAGCAATAACCTTCAAGAGACCCAGTACTTC. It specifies CASNNLQETQYF. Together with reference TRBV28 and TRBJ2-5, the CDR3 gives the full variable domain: DVKVTQSSRYLVKRTGEKVFLECVQDMDHENMFWYRQDPGLGLRLIYFSYDVKMKEKGDIPEGYSVSREKKERFSLILESASTNQTSMYLCASNNLQETQYFGPGTRLLVL.

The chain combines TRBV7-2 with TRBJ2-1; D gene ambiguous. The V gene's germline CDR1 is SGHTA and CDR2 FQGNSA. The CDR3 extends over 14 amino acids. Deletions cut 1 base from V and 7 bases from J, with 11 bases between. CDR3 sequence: CASSLVGPYNEQFF. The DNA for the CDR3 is TGTGCCAGCAGCTTAGTTGGGCCATATAATGAGCAGTTCTTC.

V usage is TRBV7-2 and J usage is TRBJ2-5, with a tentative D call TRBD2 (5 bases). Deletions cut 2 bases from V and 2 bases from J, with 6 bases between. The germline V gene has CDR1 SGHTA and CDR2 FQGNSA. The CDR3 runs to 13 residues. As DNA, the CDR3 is TGTGCCAGCAGCTTATTAGCGCAAGAGACCCAGTACTTC. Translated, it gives CASSLLAQETQYF. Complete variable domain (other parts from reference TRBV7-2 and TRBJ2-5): GAGVSQSPSNKVTEKGKDVELRCDPISGHTALYWYRQSLGQGLEFLIYFQGNSAPDKSGLPSDRFSAERTGGSVSTLTIQRTQQEDSAVYLCASSLLAQETQYFGPGTRLLVL.

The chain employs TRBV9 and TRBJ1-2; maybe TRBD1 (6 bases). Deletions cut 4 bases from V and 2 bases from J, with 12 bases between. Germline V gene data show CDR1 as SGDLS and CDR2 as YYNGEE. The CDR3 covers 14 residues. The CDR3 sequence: CASSPPGGNYGYTF. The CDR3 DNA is TGTGCCAGCAGCCCTCCCGGGGGCAACTATGGCTACACCTTC.

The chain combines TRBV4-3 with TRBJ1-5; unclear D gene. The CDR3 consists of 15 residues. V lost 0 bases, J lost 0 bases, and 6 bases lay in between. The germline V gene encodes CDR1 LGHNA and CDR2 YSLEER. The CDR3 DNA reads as TGCGCCAGCAGCCAAGATCGATATAGCAATCAGCCCCAGCATTTT. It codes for CASSQDRYSNQPQHF.

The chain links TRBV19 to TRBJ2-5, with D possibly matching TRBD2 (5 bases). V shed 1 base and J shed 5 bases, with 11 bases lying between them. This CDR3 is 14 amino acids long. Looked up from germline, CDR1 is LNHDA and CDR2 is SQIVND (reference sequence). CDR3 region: CASSIVGEKETQYF. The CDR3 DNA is TGTGCCAGTAGTATAGTCGGGGAGAAGGAGACCCAGTACTTC.

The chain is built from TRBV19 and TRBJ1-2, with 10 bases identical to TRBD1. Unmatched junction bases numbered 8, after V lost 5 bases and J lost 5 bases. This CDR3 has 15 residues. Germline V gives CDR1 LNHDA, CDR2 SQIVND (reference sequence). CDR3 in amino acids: CASSLPRTGGYGYTF. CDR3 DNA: TGTGCCAGTAGTCTGCCCCGGACAGGGGGGTATGGCTACACCTTC.

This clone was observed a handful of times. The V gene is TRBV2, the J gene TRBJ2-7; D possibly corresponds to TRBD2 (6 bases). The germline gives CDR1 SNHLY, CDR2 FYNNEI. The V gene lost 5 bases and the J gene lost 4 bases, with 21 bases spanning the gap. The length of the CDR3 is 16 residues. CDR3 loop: CASSPGGWDGSYEQYF. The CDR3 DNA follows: TGTGCCAGCAGTCCTGGGGGGTGGGACGGATCTTACGAGCAGTACTTC. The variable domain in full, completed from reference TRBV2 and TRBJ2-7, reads EPEVTQTPSHQVTQMGQEVILRCVPISNHLYFYWYRQILGQKVEFLVSFYNNEISEKSEIFDDQFSVERPDGSNFTLKIRSTKLEDSAMYFCASSPGGWDGSYEQYFGPGTRLTVT.

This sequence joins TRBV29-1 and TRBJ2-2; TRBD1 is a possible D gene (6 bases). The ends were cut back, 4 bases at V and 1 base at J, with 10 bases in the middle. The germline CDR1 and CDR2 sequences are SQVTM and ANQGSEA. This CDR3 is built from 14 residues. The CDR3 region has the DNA TGCAGCGTTGTCCCCAGGGGGAACACCGGGGAGCTGTTTTTT. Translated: CSVVPRGNTGELFF.

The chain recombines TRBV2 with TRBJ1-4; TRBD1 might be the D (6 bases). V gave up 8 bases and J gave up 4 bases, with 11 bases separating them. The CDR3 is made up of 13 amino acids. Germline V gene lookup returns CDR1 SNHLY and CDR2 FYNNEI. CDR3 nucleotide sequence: TGTGCCAGCGGGGGACACGATAATGAAAAACTGTTTTTT. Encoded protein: CASGGHDNEKLFF. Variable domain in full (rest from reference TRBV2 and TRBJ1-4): EPEVTQTPSHQVTQMGQEVILRCVPISNHLYFYWYRQILGQKVEFLVSFYNNEISEKSEIFDDQFSVERPDGSNFTLKIRSTKLEDSAMYFCASGGHDNEKLFFGSGTQLSVL.

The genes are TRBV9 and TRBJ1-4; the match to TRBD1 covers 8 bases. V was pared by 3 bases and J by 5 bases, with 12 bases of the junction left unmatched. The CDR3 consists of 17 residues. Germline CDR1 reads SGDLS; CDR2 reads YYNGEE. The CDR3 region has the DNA TGTGCCAGCAGCGCCCGAGCGACAGGGGCAGGGAATGAAAAACTGTTTTTT. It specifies CASSARATGAGNEKLFF.

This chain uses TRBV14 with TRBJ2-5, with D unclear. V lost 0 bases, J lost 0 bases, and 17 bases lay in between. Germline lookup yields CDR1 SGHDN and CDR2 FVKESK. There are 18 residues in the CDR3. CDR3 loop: CASSQEGSWMGYQETQYF. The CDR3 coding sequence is TGTGCCAGCAGCCAAGAAGGATCGTGGATGGGTTACCAAGAGACCCAGTACTTC.

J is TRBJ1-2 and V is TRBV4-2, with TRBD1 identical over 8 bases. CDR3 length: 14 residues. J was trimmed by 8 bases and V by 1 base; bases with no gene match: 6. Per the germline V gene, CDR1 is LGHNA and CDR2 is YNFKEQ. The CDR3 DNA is TGTGCCAGCAGCCAAGCAGAGGACAGGGCCGGCTACACCTTC. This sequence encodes CASSQAEDRAGYTF.

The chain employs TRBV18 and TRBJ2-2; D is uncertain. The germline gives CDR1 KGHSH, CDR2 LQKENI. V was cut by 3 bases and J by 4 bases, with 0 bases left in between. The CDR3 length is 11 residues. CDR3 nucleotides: TGTGCCAGCTCACCCACCGGGGAGCTGTTTTTT. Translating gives CASSPTGELFF.

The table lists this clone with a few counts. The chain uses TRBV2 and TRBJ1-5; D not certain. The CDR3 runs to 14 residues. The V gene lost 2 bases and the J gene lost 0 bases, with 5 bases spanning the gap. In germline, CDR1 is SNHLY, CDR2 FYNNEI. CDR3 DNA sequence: TGTGCCAGCAGTGAAACAGATAGCAATCAGCCCCAGCATTTT. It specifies CASSETDSNQPQHF. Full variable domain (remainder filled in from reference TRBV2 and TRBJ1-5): EPEVTQTPSHQVTQMGQEVILRCVPISNHLYFYWYRQILGQKVEFLVSFYNNEISEKSEIFDDQFSVERPDGSNFTLKIRSTKLEDSAMYFCASSETDSNQPQHFGDGTRLSIL.

CDR3 sequence (DNA): TGTGCCACCGGACCCGGCTACGAGCAGTACTTC. Its translation: CATGPGYEQYF. The rearrangement joins TRBV6-5 to TRBJ2-7; D is uncertain. The CDR3 covers 11 residues. Germline V CDR1 and CDR2: MNHEY, SVGAGI. With 10 bases removed from V and 3 bases from J, the gap between germline ends came to 10 bases.

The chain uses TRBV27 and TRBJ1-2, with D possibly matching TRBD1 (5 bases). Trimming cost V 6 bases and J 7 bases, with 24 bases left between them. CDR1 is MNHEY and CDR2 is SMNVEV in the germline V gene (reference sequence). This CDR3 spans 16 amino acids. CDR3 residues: CASRPGRIPPGSGYTF. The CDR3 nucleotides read TGTGCCAGCAGACCGGGACGGATCCCCCCGGGCAGTGGCTACACCTTC.

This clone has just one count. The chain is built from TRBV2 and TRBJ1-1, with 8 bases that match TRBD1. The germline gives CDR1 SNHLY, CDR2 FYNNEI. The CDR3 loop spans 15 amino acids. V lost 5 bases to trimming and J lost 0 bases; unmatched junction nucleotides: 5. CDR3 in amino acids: CASSLPGQVNTEAFF. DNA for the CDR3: TGTGCCAGCAGTCTACCGGGACAGGTGAACACTGAAGCTTTCTTT.

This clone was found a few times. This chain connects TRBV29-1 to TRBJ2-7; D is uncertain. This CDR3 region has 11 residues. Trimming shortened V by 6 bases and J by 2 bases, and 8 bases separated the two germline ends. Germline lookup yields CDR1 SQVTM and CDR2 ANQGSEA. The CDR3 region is CSVKAAYEQYF. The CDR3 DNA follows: TGCAGCGTGAAGGCGGCCTACGAGCAGTACTTC.

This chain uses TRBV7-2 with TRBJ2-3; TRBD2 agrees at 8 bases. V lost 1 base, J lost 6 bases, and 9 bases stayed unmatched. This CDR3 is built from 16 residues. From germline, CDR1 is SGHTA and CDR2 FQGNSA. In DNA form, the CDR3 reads TGTGCCAGCAGCTTAGAGCTGGCGGGGGGACGGGATACGCAGTATTTT. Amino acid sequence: CASSLELAGGRDTQYF.

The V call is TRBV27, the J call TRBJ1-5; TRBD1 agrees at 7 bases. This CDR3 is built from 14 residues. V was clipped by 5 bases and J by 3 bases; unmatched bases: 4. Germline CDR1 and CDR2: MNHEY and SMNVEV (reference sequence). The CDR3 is CASSPTGPNQPQHF. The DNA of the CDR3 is TGTGCCAGCAGTCCGACAGGGCCCAATCAGCCCCAGCATTTT.

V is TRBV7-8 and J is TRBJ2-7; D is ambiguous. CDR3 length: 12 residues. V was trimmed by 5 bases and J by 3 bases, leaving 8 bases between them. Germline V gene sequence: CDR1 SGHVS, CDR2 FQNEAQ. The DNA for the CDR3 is TGTGCCAGCAGCCAGAGATACTACGAGCAGTACTTC. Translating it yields CASSQRYYEQYF.

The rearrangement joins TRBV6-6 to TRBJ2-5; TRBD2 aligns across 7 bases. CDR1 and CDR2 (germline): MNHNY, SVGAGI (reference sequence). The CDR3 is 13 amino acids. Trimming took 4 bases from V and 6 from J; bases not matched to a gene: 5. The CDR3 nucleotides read TGTGCCAGCAGTTCGACTAGCTTGCAGACCCAGTACTTC. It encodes CASSSTSLQTQYF.

Here the CDR3 DNA reads TGTGCCATCAGTGAGCAACAAATAGACGTCACCGGGGAGCTGTTTTTT. Amino acid sequence: CAISEQQIDVTGELFF. This sequence joins TRBV10-3 and TRBJ2-2; D uncertain. This CDR3 is built from 16 residues. The germline V and J ends were trimmed by 2 bases and 4 bases, with 14 bases remaining between them. Germline V gene lookup returns CDR1 ENHRY and CDR2 SYGVKD.

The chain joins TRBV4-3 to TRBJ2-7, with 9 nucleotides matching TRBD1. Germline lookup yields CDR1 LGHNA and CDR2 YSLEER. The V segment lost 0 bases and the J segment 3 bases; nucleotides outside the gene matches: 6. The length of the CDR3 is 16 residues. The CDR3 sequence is CASSQDRQGDNYEQYF. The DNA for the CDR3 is TGCGCCAGCAGCCAAGATCGACAGGGGGATAACTACGAGCAGTACTTC.